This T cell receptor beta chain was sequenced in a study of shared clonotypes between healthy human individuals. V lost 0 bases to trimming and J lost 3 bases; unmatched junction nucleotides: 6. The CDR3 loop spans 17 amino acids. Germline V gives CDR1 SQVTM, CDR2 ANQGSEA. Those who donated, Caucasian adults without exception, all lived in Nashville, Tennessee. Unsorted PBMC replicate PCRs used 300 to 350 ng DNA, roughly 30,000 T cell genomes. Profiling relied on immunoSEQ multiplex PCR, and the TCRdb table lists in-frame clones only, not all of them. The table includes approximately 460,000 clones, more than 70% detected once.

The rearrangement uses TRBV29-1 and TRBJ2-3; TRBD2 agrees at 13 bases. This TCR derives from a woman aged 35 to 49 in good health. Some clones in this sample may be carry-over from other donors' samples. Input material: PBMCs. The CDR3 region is CSVEDPGTSGITDTQYF. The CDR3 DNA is TGCAGCGTTGAAGATCCTGGGACTAGCGGGATTACAGATACGCAGTATTTT.